One sample yielded the 20 T cell receptor beta chains listed below, sequenced in a study of T cell clonotyping in hematopoietic cell transplantation. TCRdb keeps only in-frame clones here, not all; method: immunoSEQ multiplex PCR. The sample lists fewer than 15,000 clones, around 90% seen once, with approximately 8% in the top ten. The input for sequencing was PBMCs, taken 100 days after allogeneic stem cell transplant. These receptors came from a female patient aged 50 to 65 who had an allogeneic stem cell transplant from an unrelated donor, so the T cells may come from the graft donor. Some clones in this sample may be carry-over from other donors' samples.

The rearrangement uses TRBV27 and TRBJ2-1; 15 nucleotides line up with TRBD2. This CDR3 is 17 amino acids long. V dropped 3 bases and J dropped 6; count of bases not matched to a gene: 6. Germline V gene data show CDR1 as MNHEY and CDR2 as SMNVEV (reference sequence). CDR3 bases: TGTGCCAGCAGTTTTAGGACTAGCGGGGGGGGAGGCAATGAGCAGTTCTTC. Amino acids: CASSFRTSGGGGNEQFF.

The genes are TRBV4-3 and TRBJ1-4; D is ambiguous. The CDR3 consists of 14 residues. CDR1 and CDR2 from the germline V gene are LGHNA and YSLEER. The ends were cut back, 3 bases at V and 0 bases at J, with 5 bases in the middle. The CDR3 loop is CASSQQATNEKLFF. As DNA, the CDR3 is TGCGCCAGCAGCCAGCAGGCAACTAATGAAAAACTGTTTTTT.

The genes are TRBV29-1 and TRBJ1-3, with D possibly matching TRBD1 (5 bases). This CDR3 region has 13 residues. Germline V gene sequence: CDR1 SQVTM, CDR2 ANQGSEA. V gave up 3 bases and J gave up 3 bases, with 9 bases separating them. The CDR3 reads CSVDGGSGNTIYF. The DNA of the CDR3 is TGCAGCGTTGACGGGGGGAGTGGAAACACCATATATTTT.

This sequence joins TRBV5-4 and TRBJ2-2, with a tentative D call TRBD2 (5 bases). Per germline, CDR1 SGHNT and CDR2 YYREEE (reference sequence). This CDR3 region has 16 residues. V was cut by 4 bases and J by 0 bases, with 13 bases left in between. CDR3 sequence reads: CASSPPGSTNTGELFF. DNA for the CDR3: TGTGCCAGCAGCCCCCCGGGGAGTACGAACACCGGGGAGCTGTTTTTT.

The chain links TRBV30 to TRBJ1-4; D is possibly TRBD1 (5 bases). This CDR3 has 13 amino acids. CDR1 and CDR2 (germline): GTSNPN, SVGIG (reference sequence). The germline V and J ends were trimmed by 0 bases and 8 bases, with 10 bases remaining between them. CDR3 sequence: CAWSVDGGEKLFF. In DNA form, the CDR3 reads TGTGCCTGGAGTGTGGACGGGGGGGAAAAACTGTTTTTT.

The chain employs TRBV4-1 and TRBJ1-1; D not resolved. Per germline, CDR1 MGHRA and CDR2 YSYEKL. The CDR3 is 15 amino acids. Deletions cut 4 bases from V and 1 base from J, with 13 bases between. DNA for the CDR3: TGCGCCAGCAGCCTCGACCCCTGGGGGAACACTGAAGCTTTCTTT. It codes for CASSLDPWGNTEAFF.

This chain uses TRBV28 with TRBJ2-1; D possibly uses TRBD1 or TRBD2 (5 bases each). CDR1 and CDR2 (germline): MDHEN, SYDVKM. This CDR3 has 13 amino acids. With 4 bases removed from V and 4 bases from J, the gap between germline ends came to 8 bases. CDR3 sequence: CASSSGAYNEQFF. In DNA, the CDR3 is TGTGCCAGCAGTTCCGGGGCGTACAATGAGCAGTTCTTC.

The genes are TRBV29-1 and TRBJ2-7; 10 nucleotides line up with TRBD2. Germline V lookup: CDR1 SQVTM, CDR2 ANQGSEA. CDR3 length: 14 amino acids. The junction had 6 bases not matched to a gene; V was cut back by 4 bases and J by 3 bases. In DNA, the CDR3 is TGCAGCGTTGGATTGGTAGCGGGAGGCTACGAGCAGTACTTC. Translating it yields CSVGLVAGGYEQYF.

This chain links TRBV29-1 with TRBJ2-2; D is uncertain. This CDR3 is built from 12 residues. The germline V gene has CDR1 SQVTM and CDR2 ANQGSEA. Trimming took 6 bases from V and 6 from J, leaving 11 bases between them. Written as DNA, the CDR3 is TGCAGCGTCGCACCCCAATCCGGGGAGCTGTTTTTT. Amino acids: CSVAPQSGELFF.

J is TRBJ2-5 and V is TRBV19, with 8 bases identical to TRBD1. Germline lookup yields CDR1 LNHDA and CDR2 SQIVND (reference sequence). V dropped 4 bases and J dropped 3; count of bases not matched to a gene: 4. This CDR3 has 14 amino acids. The CDR3 DNA reads as TGTGCCAGTAGTACCTTGGACAGGGAAGAGACCCAGTACTTC. Its translation: CASSTLDREETQYF.

The rearrangement joins TRBV5-1 to TRBJ1-4, with no clear D. The CDR3 is 13 residues long. V dropped 2 bases and J dropped 5 bases, with 7 bases sitting between them. CDR1 is SGHRS and CDR2 is YFSETQ in the germline V gene. The CDR3 here is CASSFAPNEKLFF. CDR3 nucleotides: TGCGCCAGCAGCTTTGCCCCCAATGAAAAACTGTTTTTT.

The chain uses TRBV5-6 and TRBJ1-3; D perhaps matches TRBD1 (6 bases). With 4 bases removed from V and 3 bases from J, the gap between germline ends came to 11 bases. CDR1 is SGHDT and CDR2 is YYEEEE in the germline V gene. The CDR3 has 14 amino acids. For the CDR3, the DNA is TGTGCCAGCAGCATGGGACAAAATGGAAACACCATATATTTT. This codes for CASSMGQNGNTIYF.

The rearrangement links TRBV27 to TRBJ2-7, with D tentatively TRBD1 (6 bases). CDR3 size: 13 residues. V was trimmed by 8 bases and J by 3 bases, leaving 14 bases between them. Germline CDR1 is MNHEY and CDR2 is SMNVEV (reference sequence). The CDR3 DNA reads TGTGCCAGCGGGACATCCCTTTACTACGAGCAGTACGTC. As protein: CASGTSLYYEQYV.

CDR3 loop: CASWTVFPSNQPQHF. The CDR3 bases are TGTGCCAGCTGGACAGTTTTCCCGTCTAATCAGCCCCAGCATTTT. The chain employs TRBV28 and TRBJ1-5; possibly TRBD1 for D (6 bases). V shed 8 bases and J shed 4 bases, with 18 bases lying between them. Germline V lookup: CDR1 MDHEN, CDR2 SYDVKM. The CDR3 is made up of 15 amino acids.

The V call is TRBV30, the J call TRBJ1-2; D gene uncertain. The length of the CDR3 is 12 residues. V shed 0 bases and J shed 4 bases, with 6 bases lying between them. The germline CDR1 and CDR2 sequences are GTSNPN and SVGIG (reference sequence). The CDR3 reads CAWSVMGYGYTF. Here the CDR3 DNA reads TGTGCCTGGAGTGTAATGGGCTATGGCTACACCTTC.

The chain combines TRBV6-1 with TRBJ2-1; D is ambiguous. The CDR3 is 14 residues long. V lost 4 bases to trimming and J lost 0 bases, with 7 bases between them. Per germline, CDR1 MNHNS and CDR2 SASEGT. CDR3 nucleotides: TGTGCCAGCAGTGGTAGGAGCTCCTACAATGAGCAGTTCTTC. This sequence encodes CASSGRSSYNEQFF.

V and J are TRBV4-1 and TRBJ2-3; D remains ambiguous. V dropped 1 base and J dropped 2 bases, with 13 bases sitting between them. Germline assignment: CDR1 MGHRA and CDR2 YSYEKL. The CDR3 has 16 residues. CDR3 sequence reads: CASSQVDMGFTDTQYF. For the CDR3, the DNA is TGCGCCAGCAGCCAAGTCGACATGGGTTTCACAGATACGCAGTATTTT.

The chain carries TRBV7-8 and TRBJ1-5; TRBD1 is a possible D gene (5 bases). Trimming removed 5 bases from V and 3 bases from J, with 20 bases in between. Germline CDR1 is SGHVS and CDR2 is FQNEAQ. This CDR3 contains 17 residues. The CDR3 DNA is TGTGCCAGCAGCCCATCTAGGAGGGAGGGGATCAATCAGCCCCAGCATTTT. This sequence encodes CASSPSRREGINQPQHF.

CDR3 sequence: CASSLARDSNQPQHF. CDR3 bases: TGTGCCAGCAGCTTGGCTAGGGATAGCAATCAGCCCCAGCATTTT. The chain couples TRBV5-5 to TRBJ1-5; D remains ambiguous. The CDR3 sequence is 15 residues long. Germline V gene sequence: CDR1 SGHKS, CDR2 YYEKEE (reference sequence). With 0 bases removed from V and 0 bases from J, the gap between germline ends came to 7 bases.

This sequence joins TRBV6-1 and TRBJ2-3; D call uncertain. Germline V gene sequence: CDR1 MNHNS, CDR2 SASEGT. The CDR3 contains 14 residues. V was clipped by 4 bases and J by 0 bases, with 8 bases between them. The CDR3 DNA reads as TGTGCCAGCAGTGTTACGATAAGCACAGATACGCAGTATTTT. Amino acids: CASSVTISTDTQYF.